Included here is one TCR beta chain sequence, with context. In its sample, this clonotype was seen a few times. The target of this receptor is not known. Per-nucleotide qualities are absent, and no much larger clonotype sits a single base away. The sample is drawn from a study of T cells after yellow fever vaccination (dated by TCRdb to about 2019). Background on the whole study: Libraries from fractions with low cell numbers were prepared with the SMART-Seq v4 Ultra Low Input RNA kit. To follow T-cell clones before and after primary and booster YFV17D yellow fever vaccination, bulk TCR alpha and beta repertoires were sequenced over time. Two healthy male donors, one aged 18 to 30 and one aged 30 to 40 years, made up the cohort. Blood was collected at multiple timepoints before and after primary and secondary immunization, and bulk PBMC replicates and cell subsets were isolated.

This specimen's treatment or condition label, interpreted: live attenuated yellow fever vaccine strain. Two biological replicates of bulk PBMCs were collected at each blood-draw timepoint. PBMCs were isolated from peripheral blood using a standard Ficoll-Paque protocol. RNA was extracted with TriZol from bulk PBMCs, CD4 and CD8 fractions, and dextramer-positive and dextramer-negative fractions. The research as a whole found: Because abundant contaminating clonotypes from the bulk population could be contained in FACS-sorted repertoires, computational filtering was required. After the booster, most of the clones that had expanded following primary vaccination were detected again (approximately 95% of CD4 and around 88% of CD8), which suggests that memory was broadly maintained. A small share of clonotypes was detected in both CD4 and CD8 compartments, with the overlap likely arising from convergent recombination. The secondary T-cell response was found to be weaker but faster than the primary response, with a peak reached on day 5 rather than on day 15. Because only a couple of donors were included in the study, the extent to which the findings can be generalized is limited.

Synthesis of TCR cDNA relied on 5'RACE template switching, a step that introduced a universal primer site along with unique molecular identifiers. cDNA synthesis was primed from both the TCR alpha and TCR beta constant segments. Library amplification involved two PCR steps, and the second step added sample barcodes and sequencing adapters. Sequencing of libraries was performed on Illumina HiSeq 2500 (2x100 bp) or NovaSeq (2x150 bp). In the source study's methods: Demultiplexing of reads and collapsing into UMI consensus sequences were performed with MIGEC, and V(D)J alignment was carried out with MiXCR. Clonotypes responding to the vaccine were identified with edgeR on replicate PBMC samples, with the criteria of FDR below 0.01 and a log2 fold change above 5 up to day 15. Bulk clonotypes were assigned CD4 or CD8 identity according to which sequenced CD4 or CD8 repertoire held them at higher abundance. TCRdb took the public reads, trimmed them with fastp at Q25, ran MiXCR for clone calling and kept in-frame beta chains. Each entry merges the rows of one CDR3 protein and shows their most common DNA and genes. The V and J calls were determined by TCRdb, not by the authors. This sample comprises about 500,000 distinct CDR3 sequences, about 17% of them detected only once. The ten largest clones take up about 18% of the sample.

From the cysteine through the phenylalanine, the CDR3 covers 17 amino acids. Kept here is only the CDR3 DNA, which spans 51 bases and is read in frame from base 1. V ends up 5 bases short and J 6 bases short, with an unmatched junction base count of 12. The sequenced sample was PBMCs, obtained about 5 days after the first yellow fever vaccination. The receptor's source is a man aged 18-30 years who received the YFV17D yellow fever vaccine. The V and J segments used are TRBV12-3 or TRBV12-4 and TRBJ2-3, with 12 bases aligning to TRBD2. The CDR3 protein is CASSPTLLAGGPDTQYF. The base sequence is TGTGCCAGCAGTCCCACCCTGCTAGCGGGGGGGCCCGATACGCAGTATTTT.